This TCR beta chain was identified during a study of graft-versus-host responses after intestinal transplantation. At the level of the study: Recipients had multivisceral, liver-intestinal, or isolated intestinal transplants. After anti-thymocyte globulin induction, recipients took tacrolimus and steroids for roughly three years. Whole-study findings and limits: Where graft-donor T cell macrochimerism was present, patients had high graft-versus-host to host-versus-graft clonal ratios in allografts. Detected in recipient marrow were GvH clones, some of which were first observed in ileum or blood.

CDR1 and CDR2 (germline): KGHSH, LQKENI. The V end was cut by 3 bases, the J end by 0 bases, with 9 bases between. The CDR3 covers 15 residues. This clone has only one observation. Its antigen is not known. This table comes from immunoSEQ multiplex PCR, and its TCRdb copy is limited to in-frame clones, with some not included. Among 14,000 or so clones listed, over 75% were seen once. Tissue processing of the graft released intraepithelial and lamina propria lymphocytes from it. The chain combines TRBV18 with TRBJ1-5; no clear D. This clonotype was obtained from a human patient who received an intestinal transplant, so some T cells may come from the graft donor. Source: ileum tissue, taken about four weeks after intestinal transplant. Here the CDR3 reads CASSPTSGSNQPQHF. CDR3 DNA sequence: TGTGCCAGCTCACCGACTTCGGGTAGCAATCAGCCCCAGCATTTT.